This T cell receptor (beta chain) came from a study of cytomegalovirus exposure and HLA in healthy donors. CDR1 KGHSH and CDR2 LQKENI come from the germline V gene. The CDR3 covers 13 residues. Trimming at V came to 0 bases and at J to 7 bases, leaving 3 bases not matched to a gene. The PCR ran on 60 Vbeta and 13 Jbeta primers. Sequencing used immunoSEQ multiplex PCR; TCRdb keeps in-frame clones, though not all of them. Among fewer than 130,000 clones listed, approximately 70% were seen once. The origin of this receptor is a man aged 35 to 55 in good health and CMV-seropositive. The sequenced sample consisted of PBMCs. V and J are TRBV18 and TRBJ2-7, with 7 bases identical to TRBD1. The CDR3 coding sequence is TGTGCCAGCTCACCACCGGGACAGCAAGAGCAGTACTTC. Translation gives CASSPPGQQEQYF. Using reference TRBV18 and TRBJ2-7 for the parts outside the CDR3, the full variable domain is NAGVMQNPRHLVRRRGQEARLRCSPMKGHSHVYWYRQLPEEGLKFMVYLQKENIIDESGMPKERFSAEFPKEGPSILRIQQVVRGDSAAYFCASSPPGQQEQYFGPGTRLTVT.